This T cell receptor beta chain was obtained from a study of blood T cell repertoires in COVID-19. Study-level information: The samples span acute and convalescent COVID-19 from the United States, Italy and Spain. From T cells, B-cell-depleted T cells, or PBMCs came the material, which was cDNA or gDNA.

The authors' processing: By means of reference gene primer amplification, nucleated cell counts were estimated. Clones were read by immunoSEQ multiplex PCR, and TCRdb kept only the in-frame ones, dropping some. That table supplies the V and J calls and clone size; D and trimming were determined from the DNA. The sample carries fewer than 95,000 clones, about two thirds recorded once. The CDR3 has 15 amino acids. Germline-derived CDR1 and CDR2 are MGHRA and YSYEKL. V lost 4 bases, J lost 9 bases, and 14 bases stayed unmatched. J is TRBJ1-1 and V is TRBV4-1; 7 bases agree with TRBD1. Sequencing used peripheral blood. The clonotype comes from a woman of 80 years or more with acute or convalescent COVID-19. The CDR3, as DNA: TGCGCCAGCAGCCTCTGGGACAGCAAGTTAGGACAAGCTTTCTTT. Amino acids: CASSLWDSKLGQAFF.